The rows below give T cell receptor beta chains drawn from one sample of a study of T cell repertoires in cytomegalovirus infection. From the reads, TCRdb called clonotypes with MiXCR, one entry per CDR3 protein. The sample lists 250,000 to 300,000 distinct CDR3 sequences, about 25% occurring once. Sequences were obtained from PBMCs. These receptors originate from a human donor in good health (CMV status not recorded). Some clones in this sample may be carry-over from other donors' samples. The CDR3 runs from the conserved cysteine through the conserved F or W. D genes are given only for firm matches. Clone size is stated in some rows and not others, as once, few, many or a class when expanded.

TRBD2 TRBJ2-1 NA TRBV7-3 TGTGCCAGCAGCTCTACGGCTAGCGGGGGACTATTTTTCAATGAGCAGTTCTTC CASSSTASGGLFFNEQFF
TRBD2 TRBJ2-2 many TRBV7-8 TGTGCCAGCAGCTTAGTGACCCGGGGTAGCGGGAGTGTCGGGGAGCTGTTTTTT CASSLVTRGSGSVGELFF
NA TRBJ2-7 many TRBV7-2 TGTGCCAGCAGCTGGGACGGGCAAGAGCAGTACTTC CASSWDGQEQYF
NA TRBJ2-3 NA TRBV20-1 TGCAGTGAAAAGGCCATAGGAACAGATACGCAGTATTTT CSEKAIGTDTQYF
NA TRBJ2-2 NA TRBV19 TGTGCCAGTAGTATAGATTCCACCGGGGAGCTGTTTTTT CASSIDSTGELFF
TRBD2 TRBJ2-1 NA TRBV7-2 TGTGCCAGCAGCGTTCTAGCGGGAATTAGACCCTACAATGAGCAGTTCTTC CASSVLAGIRPYNEQFF
NA TRBJ1-5 few TRBV28 TGTGCCAGCAGCGGGACTGCAGACAATCAGCCCCAGCATTTT CASSGTADNQPQHF
NA TRBJ2-1 many TRBV7-2 TGTGCCAGCAGCTTAGACCCGACGGGCGCCTACAATGAGCAGTTCTTC CASSLDPTGAYNEQFF
TRBD2 TRBJ2-3 few TRBV4-3 TGCGCCAGCAGCCAAGATCCACTAGCGAGCACAGATACGCAGTATTTT CASSQDPLASTDTQYF
TRBD2 TRBJ2-7 few TRBV6-5 TGTGCCAGCAGCTATAGCGGGAGACCCTACGAGCAGTACTTC CASSYSGRPYEQYF
NA TRBJ2-3 many TRBV7-2 TGTGCCAGCAGCTCCATGGGAGCTGCCACAGATACGCAGTATTTT CASSSMGAATDTQYF
NA TRBJ2-7 NA TRBV15 TGTGCCACCAGCAGAGGTGGGGACTCCTACGAGCAGTACTTC CATSRGGDSYEQYF
NA TRBJ1-5 many TRBV27 TGTGCCACCGCGCGGTATAGCAATCAGCCCCAGCATTTT CATARYSNQPQHF
NA TRBJ2-7 few TRBV7-9 TGTGCCAGCAGCCAGGGACACACCTACGAGCAGTACTTC CASSQGHTYEQYF
NA TRBJ2-1 NA TRBV7-9 TGTGCCAGCAGCATGGGAGGTGGAGAGCAGTTCTTC CASSMGGGEQFF
TRBD2 TRBJ2-5 NA TRBV6-1 TGTGCCAGCAGGTCCGGGGGGATAGGCCAAGAGACCCAGTACTTC CASRSGGIGQETQYF
NA TRBJ2-3 NA TRBV5-1 TGCGCCAGCAGCCCGGGGACTGTAGCAGATACGCAGTATTTT CASSPGTVADTQYF
NA TRBJ2-1 NA TRBV15 TGTGCCACCAGCAGGTCACCTTCGCCCAATGAGCAGTTCTTC CATSRSPSPNEQFF
NA TRBJ2-5 NA TRBV18 TGTGCCAGCTCACCAGGGAGGGAGACCCAGTACTTC CASSPGRETQYF
NA TRBJ2-3 NA TRBV23-1 TGCGCCAGCAGTCAAGACATCTGCACAGATACGCAGTATTTT CASSQDICTDTQYF
NA TRBJ2-7 few TRBV20-1 TGCAGTGCCCCGGGATTGTACGAGCAGTACTTC CSAPGLYEQYF
TRBD1 TRBJ2-1 many TRBV7-9 TGTGCCAGCAGCCCCCCCTTCGGACAGGGGGCGGCTGATGAGCAGTTCTTC CASSPPFGQGAADEQFF
NA TRBJ1-1 NA TRBV28 TGTGCCAGCAGTTACCATAGCCGGAGGGTGGAACCTGAAGCTTTCTTT CASSYHSRRVEPEAFF
TRBD2 TRBJ2-1 few TRBV4-2 TGTGCCAGCAGCCCGTCCGCGACTAGCGGGAATCTTTACAATGAGCAGTTCTTC CASSPSATSGNLYNEQFF
NA TRBJ2-2 NA TRBV2 TGTGCCAGCAGCCTACAGGACACAAACACCGGGGAGCTGTTTTTT CASSLQDTNTGELFF
NA TRBJ1-1 NA TRBV28 TGTGCCAGCAGTTTAAGGGACGAAGCTTTCTTT CASSLRDEAFF
NA TRBJ2-7 NA TRBV7-6 TGTGCCAGCAGCCGGATCCCGGGACAACCCTACGAGCAGTACTTC CASSRIPGQPYEQYF
NA TRBJ2-2 many TRBV11-2 TGTGCCACCGAATTGGAGGGGCGGAACACCGGGGAGCTGTTTTTT CATELEGRNTGELFF
TRBD1 TRBJ2-7 few TRBV18 TGTGCCAGCTCATCCCACGGGGACAGAAGCTCCTACGAGCAGTACTTC CASSSHGDRSSYEQYF
NA TRBJ2-7 many TRBV29-1 TGCAGCGTTCCAGGAGCCCGGGACCGGGAGCAGTACTTC CSVPGARDREQYF
NA TRBJ2-2 NA TRBV13 TGTGCCAGCAGCTTAGCTCGGCCAAGGAACACCGGGGAGCTGTTTTTT CASSLARPRNTGELFF
NA TRBJ1-5 few TRBV7-9 TGTGCCAGCAGCACAGACAGATATTATAGCAATCAGCCCCAGCATTTT CASSTDRYYSNQPQHF
TRBD1 TRBJ2-7 NA TRBV2 TGTGCCAGTCAGGACAGGAGAGGCTACGAGCAGTACTTC CASQDRRGYEQYF
TRBD1 TRBJ1-2 NA TRBV7-9 TGTGCCAGCAGCCAACTGGGACAGGGGGAGAACTATGGCTACACCTTC CASSQLGQGENYGYTF
NA TRBJ1-2 many TRBV7-8 TGTGCCACCAGCTTGGGGACTAAGGCTGGAGGCTACACCTTC CATSLGTKAGGYTF
NA TRBJ2-2 NA TRBV27 TGTGCCAGCAAGAAGGACAGGAACACCGGGGAGCTGTTTTTT CASKKDRNTGELFF
NA TRBJ1-1 many TRBV7-2 TGTGCCAGCAGCTTAGATATAAGGAACACTGAAGCTTTCTTT CASSLDIRNTEAFF
TRBD2 TRBJ2-5 NA TRBV28 TGTGCCAGCAGTTGGAGTGCTAGCGGGACCCAAGAGACCCAGTACTTC CASSWSASGTQETQYF
TRBD1 TRBJ2-1 few TRBV6-1 TGTGCCTCACGAGAACCGGGACGGACAGGAGTGAGGTCCTACAATGAGCAGTTCTTC CASREPGRTGVRSYNEQFF
TRBD2 TRBJ2-1 NA TRBV28 TGTGCCAGCAGGGGACTAGCGGCAAACTCCTACAATGAGCAGTTCTTC CASRGLAANSYNEQFF